Listed below are T cell receptor beta chains from one sample, sequenced in a study of T cell repertoires in cytomegalovirus infection. TCRdb passed the reads through MiXCR, listing each CDR3 protein once. The sample holds roughly 300,000 distinct CDR3 sequences; 8% to 10% are singletons and the top ten take 3.5% to 4.5%. Specimen: PBMCs. These receptor sequences come from a human donor in good health (CMV status not recorded). Some clones in this sample may be carry-over from other donors' samples. CDR3s include the opening cysteine and the closing phenylalanine or tryptophan. D genes are given only for firm matches. Rows give clone size only sometimes, using once, few, many, or a class for an expanded clone.

CDR3 protein	CDR3 DNA	V gene	clone size	J gene	D gene
CASSSYRTSTQHF	TGTGCCAGCAGCTCCTATAGGACTTCGACCCAGCATTTT	TRBV7-2	many	TRBJ1-5	-
CASSYSETAYGYTF	TGTGCCAGCAGTTACTCAGAGACAGCCTATGGCTACACCTTC	TRBV6-2/TRBV6-3	-	TRBJ1-2	-
CSARDPASGSNEQYF	TGCAGTGCTAGAGATCCGGCTAGCGGGAGCAACGAGCAGTACTTC	TRBV20-1	-	TRBJ2-7	TRBD2
CASGDRQLSRLFF	TGTGCCAGCGGGGACAGGCAACTTTCGAGGCTGTTTTTT	TRBV25-1	-	TRBJ2-2	TRBD1
CASSYRDFDSTDTQYF	TGTGCCAGCAGCTATCGGGACTTCGATAGCACAGATACGCAGTATTTT	TRBV6-2/TRBV6-3	many	TRBJ2-3	-
CASSRGAGGTDTQYF	TGTGCCAGCAGCCGAGGGGCGGGGGGAACAGATACGCAGTATTTT	TRBV7-2	few	TRBJ2-3	TRBD2
CASSLGGGSEQFF	TGTGCCAGCAGCTTAGGTGGGGGAAGTGAGCAGTTCTTC	TRBV7-2	-	TRBJ2-1	-
CASRQQDITEAFF	TGTGCCAGCAGGCAACAGGATATCACTGAAGCTTTCTTT	TRBV5-6	many	TRBJ1-1	-
CASSPSFAETQYF	TGTGCCAGCAGCCCCTCGTTCGCGGAGACCCAGTACTTC	TRBV7-1	-	TRBJ2-5	-
CASSPPQRGGTDTQYF	TGTGCCAGCAGCCCCCCCCAGCGGGGAGGCACAGATACGCAGTATTTT	TRBV7-6	-	TRBJ2-3	TRBD2
CASSPPASTDTQYF	TGTGCCAGCAGTCCACCAGCAAGCACAGATACGCAGTATTTT	TRBV27	many	TRBJ2-3	-
CASSLGPAGTQYF	TGTGCCAGCAGTTTAGGGCCCGCTGGGACCCAGTACTTC	TRBV27	-	TRBJ2-5	-
CASSRPSDSYWAEAFF	TGTGCCAGCAGTCGCCCCAGTGACAGCTATTGGGCTGAAGCTTTCTTT	TRBV28	few	TRBJ1-1	-
CASSLQGHLYNEQFF	TGTGCCAGTAGTCTACAGGGTCATCTCTACAATGAGCAGTTCTTC	TRBV19	-	TRBJ2-1	-
CASSTQGAGRSNQPQHF	TGTGCCAGTAGTACTCAGGGAGCGGGTAGAAGCAATCAGCCCCAGCATTTT	TRBV19	-	TRBJ1-5	-
CASSLGSGTYQETQYF	TGTGCCAGCAGCTTAGGTAGCGGGACATACCAAGAGACCCAGTACTTC	TRBV7-8	many	TRBJ2-5	TRBD2
CASSFSAAGARNEKLFF	TGTGCCAGCAGCTTTTCGGCAGCGGGAGCGAGAAATGAAAAACTGTTTTTT	TRBV7-9	many	TRBJ1-4	-
CSARDVKGLAKNIQYF	TGCAGTGCTAGAGATGTGAAGGGACTAGCCAAAAACATTCAGTACTTC	TRBV20-1	many	TRBJ2-4	-
CAVRDRDSGELFF	TGTGCCGTCCGGGACAGGGATTCCGGGGAGCTGTTTTTT	TRBV24-1	many	TRBJ2-2	TRBD1
CATSESGAGQPQHF	TGTGCCACCAGTGAATCAGGGGCGGGTCAGCCCCAGCATTTT	TRBV24-1	-	TRBJ1-5	-
CASSPTAGLAGITDTQYF	TGTGCCAGCAGCCCGACAGCGGGACTAGCGGGTATAACAGATACGCAGTATTTT	TRBV7-3	-	TRBJ2-3	TRBD2
CASSLNLRDTRKYEQYF	TGTGCCAGCAGCTTAAACCTCCGGGACACCAGGAAGTACGAGCAGTACTTC	TRBV7-2	many	TRBJ2-7	-
CASSLPWGTEAFF	TGTGCCAGCAGTCTACCGTGGGGCACTGAAGCTTTCTTT	TRBV7-9	many	TRBJ1-1	-
CASSYKGYGAFF	TGTGCCAGCAGTTACAAGGGGTACGGTGCTTTCTTT	TRBV6-6	many	TRBJ1-1	-
CASSFVSGLSTDTQYF	TGTGCCAGCAGTTTCGTTAGCGGGTTATCCACAGATACGCAGTATTTT	TRBV28	many	TRBJ2-3	TRBD2
CACMGVNTEAFF	TGTGCCTGCATGGGGGTGAACACTGAAGCTTTCTTT	TRBV28	few	TRBJ1-1	-
CASSRYYGYTF	TGTGCCAGCAGCCGGTACTATGGCTACACCTTC	TRBV7-2	few	TRBJ1-2	-
CASSLDGMGYTF	TGTGCCAGCAGCTTAGATGGGATGGGCTACACCTTC	TRBV7-2	many	TRBJ1-2	-
CASSHGVGGAYGYTF	TGTGCCAGCAGCCATGGAGTCGGGGGAGCCTATGGCTACACCTTC	TRBV14	-	TRBJ1-2	-
CASSGPGTSGRNEQYF	TGTGCCAGCAGTGGCCCCGGGACTAGCGGGAGAAACGAGCAGTACTTC	TRBV6-2/TRBV6-3	many	TRBJ2-7	TRBD2
CASSRGQGASLNEQFF	TGTGCCAGCAGCCGGGGACAGGGGGCTTCCCTAAATGAGCAGTTCTTC	TRBV7-2	-	TRBJ2-1	TRBD1
CASSHWTGGTNQPQHF	TGTGCCAGCAGTCATTGGACAGGCGGGACCAATCAGCCCCAGCATTTT	TRBV27	-	TRBJ1-5	TRBD1
CASSHGGAYSSSTDTQYF	TGTGCCAGCAGCCACGGGGGGGCCTATTCTTCTAGCACAGATACGCAGTATTTT	TRBV14	many	TRBJ2-3	TRBD2
CASTGSHEQYF	TGTGCCAGCACAGGCTCCCACGAGCAGTACTTC	TRBV28	few	TRBJ2-7	-
CASSYDGPYEQYF	TGTGCCAGCAGCTACGACGGCCCCTACGAGCAGTACTTC	TRBV6-5	few	TRBJ2-7	-
CASSPEGRGGPQYF	TGTGCCAGCAGCCCAGAGGGGCGGGGGGGGCCACAGTACTTC	TRBV7-2	many	TRBJ2-5	TRBD2
CASSYRLQGRQPQHF	TGTGCCAGCAGCTATAGACTACAGGGGCGCCAGCCCCAGCATTTT	TRBV7-8	many	TRBJ1-5	TRBD1
CASSILRDQNEQFF	TGTGCCAGCAGTATCTTAAGGGACCAAAATGAGCAGTTCTTC	TRBV11-1	-	TRBJ2-1	-
CASSEGGVNTGELFF	TGTGCCAGCAGCGAGGGGGGGGTCAACACCGGGGAGCTGTTTTTT	TRBV7-2	many	TRBJ2-2	-
CASSYSGTGVSNQPQHF	TGTGCCAGCAGTTACTCTGGGACAGGGGTAAGCAATCAGCCCCAGCATTTT	TRBV6-6	many	TRBJ1-5	TRBD1
CASSLAVTSGPYEQYF	TGCGCCAGCAGCTTGGCCGTGACTAGCGGGCCCTACGAGCAGTACTTC	TRBV5-1	-	TRBJ2-7	TRBD2
CASSLDRGGMNTEAFF	TGTGCCAGCAGCCTCGACAGGGGGGGCATGAACACTGAAGCTTTCTTT	TRBV7-3	-	TRBJ1-1	TRBD1
CASNERLSAPLHF	TGTGCCAGCAATGAACGCCTGAGCGCACCCCTCCACTTT	TRBV7-2	many	TRBJ1-6	-
CASTGPNTGELFF	TGTGCCAGCACCGGACCGAACACCGGGGAGCTGTTTTTT	TRBV28	few	TRBJ2-2	-
CASSLAVGVPGTNEKLFF	TGCGCCAGCAGCTTGGCCGTGGGGGTGCCTGGAACTAATGAAAAACTGTTTTTT	TRBV5-1	few	TRBJ1-4	-
CAIGSGIHERYF	TGTGCCATCGGGTCGGGTATCCACGAGCGGTACTTC	TRBV10-3	-	TRBJ2-7	-
CASSYPAFSYNEQFF	TGTGCCAGCAGTTACCCGGCGTTCTCCTACAATGAGCAGTTCTTC	TRBV6-6	few	TRBJ2-1	-
CASSARRFLQIGAGELFF	TGTGCCAGCAGTGCCCGGCGGTTCCTTCAAATTGGAGCCGGGGAGCTGTTTTTT	TRBV2	-	TRBJ2-2	-
CASSQGQGSPYEQYF	TGCGCCAGCAGCCAAGGGCAGGGGAGCCCCTACGAGCAGTACTTC	TRBV4-1	few	TRBJ2-7	-
CAWRGDRVRRNTEAFF	TGTGCCTGGAGGGGTGACAGGGTGCGAAGGAACACTGAAGCTTTCTTT	TRBV30	many	TRBJ1-1	TRBD1
CSARGRRGLNTEAFF	TGCAGTGCTAGAGGGAGGCGGGGGTTGAACACTGAAGCTTTCTTT	TRBV20-1	-	TRBJ1-1	-
CASRPRDQTSEAFF	TGTGCCAGCAGACCGCGGGACCAGACCTCTGAAGCTTTCTTT	TRBV27	few	TRBJ1-1	-
CASNSADPEAFF	TGTGCCAGCAATTCGGCTGACCCTGAAGCTTTCTTT	TRBV28	many	TRBJ1-1	-
CASSSQGWGEQFF	TGTGCCAGCAGCTCTCAGGGGTGGGGTGAGCAGTTCTTC	TRBV7-2	-	TRBJ2-1	-
CASSSDGGGYNEQFF	TGTGCCAGCAGCTCAGATGGCGGGGGGTACAATGAGCAGTTCTTC	TRBV6-2/TRBV6-3	many	TRBJ2-1	TRBD2
CASSTGQGSGEQYF	TGTGCCAGCAGCACAGGACAGGGGTCGGGGGAGCAGTACTTC	TRBV7-2	many	TRBJ2-7	TRBD1